The subject of this entry is one T cell receptor (beta chain). This entry comes from a study of blood T cell repertoires in COVID-19. For the study at large: Italy, Spain and the United States were the sources of the convalescent and acute COVID-19 samples.

Germline V gene data show CDR1 as SEHNR and CDR2 as FQNEAQ (reference sequence). The CDR3 runs 15 residues. With 5 bases clipped from V and 0 bases from J, the junction kept 1 base outside the gene matches. Some clones are missing from TCRdb's copy, which holds only in-frame ones; the method was immunoSEQ multiplex PCR. Here the sample spans 200,000 to 250,000 clones, roughly 90% being singletons. Sequencing was carried out using peripheral blood. The chain carries TRBV7-9 and TRBJ2-6; 7 nucleotides agree with TRBD1. The TCR sequence derives from a woman aged 55-70 years with acute or convalescent COVID-19. The CDR3 sequence: CASSRQGSGANVLTF. CDR3 DNA: TGTGCCAGCAGCAGACAGGGCTCTGGGGCCAACGTCCTGACTTTC.